This is a list of T cell receptor beta chains from one sample in a study of shared T cell receptors in the human thymus. Profiling relied on immunoSEQ multiplex PCR, and the TCRdb table lists in-frame clones only, not all of them. Of 650,000 to 950,000 clones in the sample, 70% to 90% were seen once. The data were also submitted as part of a second study, on human thymus T cells.

Input material: thymocytes. Receptor source: a girl under three years old with a congenital heart defect. CDR3s include the opening cysteine and the closing phenylalanine or tryptophan. Fields, in order: J gene, D gene, clone size, V gene, CDR3 protein, CDR3 DNA. A D gene is named only where the DNA matches it firmly. Size values are once, few and many counts, or a class for expanded clones, and some rows have none.

TRBJ1-6	TRBD1	.	TRBV5-6	CASSWGAGGSDSSPLHF	TGTGCCAGCAGCTGGGGGGCAGGGGGATCGGATTCGTCACCCCTCCACTTT
TRBJ2-1	TRBD1	.	TRBV6-5	CASSYLGDRAGNEQFF	TGTGCCAGCAGTTATCTTGGAGACAGGGCGGGCAATGAGCAGTTCTTC
TRBJ2-7	.	.	TRBV10-3	CAIGNQGTLTYEQYF	TGTGCCATCGGGAACCAGGGGACGCTCACCTACGAGCAGTACTTC
TRBJ1-2	TRBD1	.	TRBV2	CASRDGTGGPPSNYGYTF	TGTGCCAGCAGAGACGGGACAGGGGGCCCACCCTCTAACTATGGCTACACCTTC
TRBJ1-5	.	.	TRBV15	CATSRDKFGPSGQPQHF	TGTGCCACCAGCAGAGATAAGTTTGGGCCTTCAGGACAGCCCCAGCATTTT
TRBJ1-3	TRBD1	.	TRBV11-2	CASSPEETGDGNTIYF	TGTGCCAGCAGCCCAGAAGAGACAGGGGACGGAAACACCATATATTTT
TRBJ2-1	TRBD2	.	TRBV6-1	CASSVLRGVGDNEQFF	TGTGCCAGCAGTGTCCTCCGGGGGGTCGGGGACAATGAGCAGTTCTTC
TRBJ2-3	TRBD2	.	TRBV6-4	CASRGGLAEPTDTQYF	TGTGCCAGCAGGGGAGGGCTAGCCGAACCCACAGATACGCAGTATTTT
TRBJ2-7	.	.	TRBV29-1	CSAGGEEQYF	TGCAGCGCCGGGGGTGAGGAGCAGTACTTC
TRBJ1-6	TRBD1	.	TRBV4-2	CASSQDKQGDSPLHF	TGTGCCAGCAGCCAAGATAAGCAGGGGGATTCACCCCTCCACTTT
TRBJ1-4	.	.	TRBV28	CASSLCTVNEKLFF	TGTGCCAGCAGTTTATGTACAGTTAATGAAAAACTGTTTTTT
TRBJ1-2	.	.	TRBV7-9	CASSPARGVWVYGYTF	TGTGCCAGCAGCCCAGCGCGGGGGGTTTGGGTCTATGGCTACACCTTC
TRBJ1-2	TRBD1	.	TRBV19	CATKDGSGGPPKYGYTF	TGTGCCACCAAGGACGGGTCAGGGGGCCCCCCCAAGTATGGCTACACCTTC
TRBJ1-2	TRBD1	.	TRBV30	CAWIRDRAFGYTF	TGTGCCTGGATCCGGGACAGGGCGTTCGGCTACACCTTC
TRBJ1-5	TRBD1	.	TRBV5-6	CASSKGTGYNQPQHF	TGTGCCAGCAGCAAAGGGACAGGCTACAATCAGCCCCAGCATTTT
TRBJ1-6	.	.	TRBV28	CASRGGVIRNSPLHF	TGTGCCAGTCGGGGAGGTGTCATTAGGAATTCACCCCTCCACTTT
TRBJ1-2	TRBD1	.	TRBV27	CASSSNPRDSLRGGYTF	TGTGCCAGCAGTTCCAACCCCAGGGACAGCCTACGGGGTGGCTACACCTTC
TRBJ1-1	.	.	TRBV5-1	CASSPRLGAVTEAFF	TGCGCCAGCAGCCCTAGACTAGGGGCGGTCACTGAAGCTTTCTTT
TRBJ2-3	TRBD2	.	TRBV19	CASSPGTSGGSPTDTQYF	TGTGCCAGTAGTCCCGGGACTAGCGGGGGGTCTCCCACAGATACGCAGTATTTT
TRBJ1-5	.	once	TRBV4-1	CASSQDTGSYSNQPQHF	TGCGCCAGCAGCCAAGATACCGGGAGTTATAGCAATCAGCCCCAGCATTTT
TRBJ2-1	TRBD1	.	TRBV7-6	CASSLDGGQGSSYNEQFF	TGTGCCAGCAGCTTAGATGGCGGACAGGGAAGCTCCTACAATGAGCAGTTCTTC
TRBJ2-7	TRBD1	.	TRBV6-1	CASSVPGQSYTADYEQYF	TGTGCCAGCAGTGTTCCGGGACAGTCCTATACGGCGGACTACGAGCAGTACTTC
TRBJ2-3	.	.	TRBV5-1	CASSLPRGGTDTQYF	TGCGCCAGCAGCCTGCCCAGGGGTGGTACAGATACGCAGTATTTT
TRBJ2-6	.	once	TRBV14	CASSQAPTGSGANVLTF	TGTGCCAGCAGCCAAGCCCCAACAGGGTCTGGGGCCAACGTCCTGACTTTC
TRBJ2-7	.	.	TRBV7-2	CASSLGSPKHYEQYF	TGTGCCAGCAGCTTAGGATCCCCGAAGCACTACGAGCAGTACTTC
TRBJ1-2	TRBD1	.	TRBV7-9	CASSPGTGLSRGPYGYTF	TGTGCCAGCAGCCCCGGGACAGGGCTCTCGCGCGGCCCCTATGGCTACACCTTC
TRBJ2-7	.	.	TRBV6-5	CASRYDTGTYEQYF	TGTGCCAGCAGATACGACACCGGCACCTACGAGCAGTACTTC